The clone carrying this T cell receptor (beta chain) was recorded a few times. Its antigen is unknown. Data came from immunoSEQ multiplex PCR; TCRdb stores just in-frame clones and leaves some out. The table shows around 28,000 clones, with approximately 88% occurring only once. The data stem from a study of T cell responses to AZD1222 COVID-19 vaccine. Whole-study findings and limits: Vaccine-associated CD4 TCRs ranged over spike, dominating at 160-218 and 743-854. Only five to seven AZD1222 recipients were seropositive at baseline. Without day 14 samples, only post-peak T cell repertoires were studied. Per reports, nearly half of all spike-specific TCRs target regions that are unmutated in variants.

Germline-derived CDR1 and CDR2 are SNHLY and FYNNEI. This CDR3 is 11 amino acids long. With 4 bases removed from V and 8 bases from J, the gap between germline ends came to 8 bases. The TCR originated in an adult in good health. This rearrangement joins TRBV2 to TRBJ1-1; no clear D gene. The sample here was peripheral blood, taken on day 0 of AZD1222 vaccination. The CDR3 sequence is CASSVLEEAFF. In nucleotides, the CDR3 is TGTGCCAGCAGTGTACTCGAAGAAGCTTTCTTT.